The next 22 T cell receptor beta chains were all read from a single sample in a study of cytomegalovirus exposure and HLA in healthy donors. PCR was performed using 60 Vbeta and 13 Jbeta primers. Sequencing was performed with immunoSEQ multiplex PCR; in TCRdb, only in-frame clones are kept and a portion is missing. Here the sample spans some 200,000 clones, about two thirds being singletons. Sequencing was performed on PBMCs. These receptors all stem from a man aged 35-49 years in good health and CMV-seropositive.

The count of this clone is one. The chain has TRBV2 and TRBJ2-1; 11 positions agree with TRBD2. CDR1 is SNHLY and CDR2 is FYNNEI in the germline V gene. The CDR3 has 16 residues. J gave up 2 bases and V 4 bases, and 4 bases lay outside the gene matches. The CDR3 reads CASSGLAGGAYNEQFF. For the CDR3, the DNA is TGTGCCAGCAGTGGGTTAGCGGGGGGGGCCTACAATGAGCAGTTCTTC.

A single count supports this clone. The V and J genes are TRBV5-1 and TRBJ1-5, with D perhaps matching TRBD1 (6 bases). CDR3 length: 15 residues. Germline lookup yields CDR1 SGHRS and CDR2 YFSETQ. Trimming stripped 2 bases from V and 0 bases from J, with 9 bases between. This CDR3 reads CASSLQGDSNQPQHF. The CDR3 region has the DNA TGCGCCAGCAGCTTACAGGGAGATAGCAATCAGCCCCAGCATTTT.

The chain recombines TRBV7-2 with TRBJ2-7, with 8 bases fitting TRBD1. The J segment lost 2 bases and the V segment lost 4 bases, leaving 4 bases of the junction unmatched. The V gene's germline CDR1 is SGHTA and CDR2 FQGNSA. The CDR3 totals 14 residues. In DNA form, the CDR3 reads TGTGCCAGCAGCTCCACAGGGGGACCCTACGAGCAGTACTTC. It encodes CASSSTGGPYEQYF.

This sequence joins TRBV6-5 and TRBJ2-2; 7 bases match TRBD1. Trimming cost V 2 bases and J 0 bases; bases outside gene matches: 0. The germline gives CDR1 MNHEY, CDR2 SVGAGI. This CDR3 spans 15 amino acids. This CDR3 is CASSYDRANTGELFF. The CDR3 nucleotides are TGTGCCAGCAGTTACGACAGGGCGAACACCGGGGAGCTGTTTTTT.

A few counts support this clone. The CDR3 here is CASTAVDMNTEAFF. For the CDR3, the DNA is TGTGCCAGCACCGCTGTTGACATGAACACTGAAGCTTTCTTT. The rearrangement joins TRBV27 to TRBJ1-1; D uncertain. The V and J ends lost 7 bases and 0 bases respectively, with 12 bases between them. The CDR3 length is 14 residues. CDR1 and CDR2 from the germline V gene are MNHEY and SMNVEV (reference sequence).

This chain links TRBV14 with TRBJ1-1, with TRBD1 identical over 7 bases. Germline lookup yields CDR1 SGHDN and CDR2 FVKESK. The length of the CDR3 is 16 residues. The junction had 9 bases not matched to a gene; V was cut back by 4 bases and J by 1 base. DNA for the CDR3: TGTGCCAGCAGCCCAGGGGGTGTAAGAAGGAACACTGAAGCTTTCTTT. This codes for CASSPGGVRRNTEAFF.

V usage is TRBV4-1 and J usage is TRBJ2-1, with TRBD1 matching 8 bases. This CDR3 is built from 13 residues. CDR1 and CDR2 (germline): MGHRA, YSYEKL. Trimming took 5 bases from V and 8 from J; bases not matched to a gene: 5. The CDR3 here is CASSARQGYEQFF. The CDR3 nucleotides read TGCGCCAGCAGCGCCCGACAGGGGTATGAGCAGTTCTTC.

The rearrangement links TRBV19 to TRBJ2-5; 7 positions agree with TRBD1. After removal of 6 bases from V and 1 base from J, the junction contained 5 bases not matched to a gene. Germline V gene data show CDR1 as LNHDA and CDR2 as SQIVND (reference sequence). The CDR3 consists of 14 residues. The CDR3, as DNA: TGTGCCAGTAGGGACAGGAAAACCCAAGAGACCCAGTACTTC. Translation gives CASRDRKTQETQYF.

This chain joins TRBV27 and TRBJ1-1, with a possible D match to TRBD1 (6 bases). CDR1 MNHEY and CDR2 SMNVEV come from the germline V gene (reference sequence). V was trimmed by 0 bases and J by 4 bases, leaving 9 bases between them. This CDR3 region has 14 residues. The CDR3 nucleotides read TGTGCCAGCAGTTTATCGATAGGGGGCACTGAAGCTTTCTTT. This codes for CASSLSIGGTEAFF.

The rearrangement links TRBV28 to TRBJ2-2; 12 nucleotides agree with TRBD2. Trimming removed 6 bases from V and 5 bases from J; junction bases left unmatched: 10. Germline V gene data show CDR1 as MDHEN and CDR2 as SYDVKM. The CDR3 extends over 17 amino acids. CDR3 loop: CASRPTGLAGTTGELFF. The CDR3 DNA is TGTGCCAGCAGACCAACCGGACTAGCGGGGACGACCGGGGAGCTGTTTTTT.

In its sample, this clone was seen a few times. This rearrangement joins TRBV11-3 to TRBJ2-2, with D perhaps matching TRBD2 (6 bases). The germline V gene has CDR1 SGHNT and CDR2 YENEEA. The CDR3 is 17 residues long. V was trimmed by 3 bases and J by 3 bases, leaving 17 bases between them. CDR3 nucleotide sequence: TGTGCCAGCAGCTTTAATAGCGGAGGGGAGGACACCGGGGAGCTGTTTTTT. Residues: CASSFNSGGEDTGELFF.

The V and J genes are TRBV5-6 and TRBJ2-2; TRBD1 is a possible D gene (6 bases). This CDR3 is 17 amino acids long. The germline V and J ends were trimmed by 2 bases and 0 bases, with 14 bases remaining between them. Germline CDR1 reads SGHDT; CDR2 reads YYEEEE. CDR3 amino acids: CASSFALGQSNTGELFF. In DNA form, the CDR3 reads TGTGCCAGCAGCTTTGCCCTGGGACAATCGAACACCGGGGAGCTGTTTTTT.

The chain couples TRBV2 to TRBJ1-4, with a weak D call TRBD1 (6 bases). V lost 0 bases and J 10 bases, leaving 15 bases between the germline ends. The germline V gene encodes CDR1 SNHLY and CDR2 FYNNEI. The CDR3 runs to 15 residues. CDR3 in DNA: TGTGCCAGCAGTGAAGCAGGGGGTGTTTTGGGAAAACTGTTTTTT. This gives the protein CASSEAGGVLGKLFF.

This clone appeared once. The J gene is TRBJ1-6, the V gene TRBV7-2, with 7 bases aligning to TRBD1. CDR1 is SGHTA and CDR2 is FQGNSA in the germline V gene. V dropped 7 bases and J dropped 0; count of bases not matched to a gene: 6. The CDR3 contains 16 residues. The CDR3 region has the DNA TGTGCCAGCACCACGGGACAGAGCTCCTATAATTCACCCCTCCACTTT. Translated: CASTTGQSSYNSPLHF.

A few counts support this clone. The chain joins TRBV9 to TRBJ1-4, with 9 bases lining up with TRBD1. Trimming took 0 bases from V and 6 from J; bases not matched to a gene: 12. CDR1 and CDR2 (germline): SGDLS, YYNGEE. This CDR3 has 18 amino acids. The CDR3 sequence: CASSVEGTGRFNDEKLFF. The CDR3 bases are TGTGCCAGCAGCGTAGAGGGGACAGGGCGTTTTAACGATGAAAAACTGTTTTTT.

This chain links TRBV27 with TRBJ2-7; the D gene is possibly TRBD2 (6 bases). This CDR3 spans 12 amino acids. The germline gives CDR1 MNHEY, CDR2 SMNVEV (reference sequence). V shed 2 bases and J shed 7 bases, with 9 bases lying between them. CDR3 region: CASSLGAGEQYF. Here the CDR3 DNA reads TGTGCCAGCAGTTTAGGTGCGGGGGAGCAGTACTTC.

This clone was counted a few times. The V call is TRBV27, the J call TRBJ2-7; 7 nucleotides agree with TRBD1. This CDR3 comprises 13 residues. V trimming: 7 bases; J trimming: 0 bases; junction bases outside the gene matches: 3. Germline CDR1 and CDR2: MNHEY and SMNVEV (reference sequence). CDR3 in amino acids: CASTDRPSYEQYF. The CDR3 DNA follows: TGTGCCAGCACGGACAGGCCCTCCTACGAGCAGTACTTC.

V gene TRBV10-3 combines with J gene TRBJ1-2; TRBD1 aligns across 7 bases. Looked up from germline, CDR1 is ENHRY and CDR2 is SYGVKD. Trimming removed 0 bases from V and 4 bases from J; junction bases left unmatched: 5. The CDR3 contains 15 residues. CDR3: CAISESGTVVYGYTF. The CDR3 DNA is TGTGCCATCAGTGAGTCCGGGACAGTGGTCTATGGCTACACCTTC.

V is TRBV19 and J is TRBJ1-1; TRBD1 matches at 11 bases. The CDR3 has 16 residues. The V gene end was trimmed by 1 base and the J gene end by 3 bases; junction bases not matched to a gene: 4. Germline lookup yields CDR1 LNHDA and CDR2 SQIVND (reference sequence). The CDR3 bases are TGTGCCAGTAGTATAGGAGGGACAGGGGGGGACACTGAAGCTTTCTTT. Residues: CASSIGGTGGDTEAFF. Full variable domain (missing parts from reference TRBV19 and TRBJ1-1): DGGITQSPKYLFRKEGQNVTLSCEQNLNHDAMYWYRQDPGQGLRLIYYSQIVNDFQKGDIAEGYSVSREKKESFPLTVTSAQKNPTAFYLCASSIGGTGGDTEAFFGQGTRLTVV.

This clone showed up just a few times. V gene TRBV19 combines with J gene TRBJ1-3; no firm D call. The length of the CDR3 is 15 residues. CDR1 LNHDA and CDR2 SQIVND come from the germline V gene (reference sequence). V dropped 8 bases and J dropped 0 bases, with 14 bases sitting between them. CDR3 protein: CASEFTGSSGNTIYF. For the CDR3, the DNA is TGTGCCAGTGAATTCACTGGTAGCTCTGGAAACACCATATATTTT.

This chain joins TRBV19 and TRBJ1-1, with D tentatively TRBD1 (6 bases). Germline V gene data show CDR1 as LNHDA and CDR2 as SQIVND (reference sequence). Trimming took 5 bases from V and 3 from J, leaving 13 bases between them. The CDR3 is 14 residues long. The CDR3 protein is CASSPTGLDTEAFF. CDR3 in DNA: TGTGCCAGTAGTCCAACAGGGTTAGACACTGAAGCTTTCTTT.

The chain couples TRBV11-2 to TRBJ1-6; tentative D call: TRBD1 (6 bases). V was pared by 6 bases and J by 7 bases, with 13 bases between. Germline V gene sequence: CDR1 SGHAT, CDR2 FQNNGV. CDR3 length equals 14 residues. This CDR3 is CASRITGTNSPLHF. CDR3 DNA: TGTGCCAGCAGAATAACAGGGACCAATTCACCCCTCCACTTT. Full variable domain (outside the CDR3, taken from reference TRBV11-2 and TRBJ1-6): EAGVAQSPRYKIIEKRQSVAFWCNPISGHATLYWYQQILGQGPKLLIQFQNNGVVDDSQLPKDRFSAERLKGVDSTLKIQPAKLEDSAVYLCASRITGTNSPLHFGNGTRLTVT.